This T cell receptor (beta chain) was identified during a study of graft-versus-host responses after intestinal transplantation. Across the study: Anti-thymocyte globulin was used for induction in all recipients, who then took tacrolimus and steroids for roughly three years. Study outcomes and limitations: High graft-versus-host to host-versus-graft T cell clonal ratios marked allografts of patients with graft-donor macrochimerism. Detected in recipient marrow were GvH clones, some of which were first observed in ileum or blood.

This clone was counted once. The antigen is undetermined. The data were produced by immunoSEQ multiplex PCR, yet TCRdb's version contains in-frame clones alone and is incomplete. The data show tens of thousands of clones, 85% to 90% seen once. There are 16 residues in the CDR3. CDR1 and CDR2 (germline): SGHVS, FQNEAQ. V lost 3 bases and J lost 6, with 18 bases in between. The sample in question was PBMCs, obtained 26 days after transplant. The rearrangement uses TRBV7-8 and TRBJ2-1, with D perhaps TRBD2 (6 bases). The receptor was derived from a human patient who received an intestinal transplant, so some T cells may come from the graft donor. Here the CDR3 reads CASSFPPGDGGNEQFF. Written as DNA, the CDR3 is TGTGCCAGCAGCTTCCCCCCGGGAGATGGTGGCAATGAGCAGTTCTTC.